These T cell receptor beta chains were read from a single sample in a study of OX40 agonist ivuxolimab in advanced cancers. Assay used: immunoSEQ multiplex PCR; TCRdb lists only in-frame clones, some missing. Of about 83,000 clones detected, about 89% appear once; the ten largest clones hold almost 8.5%. The sample here was CD4+ or CD8+ T cells sorted from blood, taken in a trial of the OX40 agonist ivuxolimab. The receptors derive from an adult with an advanced solid tumor such as melanoma, head and neck, liver or kidney cancer. Both conserved end residues are part of each CDR3. Each record gives: CDR3 protein, clone size, V gene, J gene, CDR3 length. Only some rows state a clone size, as once, few, many or a class for expanded clones.

CASSLVWAGGNTEAFF	.	TRBV7-2	TRBJ1-1	16
CASSSLQGINQPQHF	once	TRBV6-1	TRBJ1-5	15
CASSQDSGDGDTQYF	.	TRBV4-3	TRBJ2-3	15
CASSSGLAGGDTQYF	.	TRBV13	TRBJ2-3	15
CASSQETQYF	.	TRBV7-9	TRBJ2-5	10
CASTRGRVNSPLHF	few	TRBV19	TRBJ1-6	14
CAWSERENNNEQFF	.	TRBV30	TRBJ2-1	14
CAWSLGAGGLDTQYF	few	TRBV30	TRBJ2-3	15
CASSLEFGNEQFF	.	TRBV11-2	TRBJ2-1	13
CASSETARTDTQYF	.	TRBV25-1	TRBJ2-3	14
CASSFPGIYNEQFF	.	TRBV7-2	TRBJ2-1	14
CASSISADTQYF	.	TRBV25-1	TRBJ2-3	12
CASSPTGGTYNEQFF	.	TRBV6-5	TRBJ2-1	15
CAWSVKTSDYGYTF	.	TRBV30	TRBJ1-2	14
CASSPGPSGGYTF	.	TRBV5-1	TRBJ1-2	13
CASSQIGQDYEQYF	.	TRBV6-5	TRBJ2-7	14
CASSIEGETQYF	.	TRBV19	TRBJ2-5	12
CAWRRGGAYNSPLHF	.	TRBV30	TRBJ1-6	15
CASSEGSVRDQPQHF	.	TRBV2	TRBJ1-5	15
CAWSTSSRGRLFF	.	TRBV30	TRBJ1-4	13
CASSPSYEQYF	.	TRBV7-2	TRBJ2-7	11
CASSVGGSTEAFF	.	TRBV9	TRBJ1-1	13
CASRGAGTDTQYF	.	TRBV6-5	TRBJ2-3	13
CAWSVGGNYNEQFF	.	TRBV30	TRBJ2-1	14
CASSWGQTNEQFF	.	TRBV27	TRBJ2-1	13
CAWSVGMAVAEQFF	.	TRBV30	TRBJ2-1	14
CASSIVPSSEAFF	.	TRBV19	TRBJ1-1	13
CASSQDSTDTQYF	once	TRBV4-2	TRBJ2-3	13
CASSSVRPGELFF	.	TRBV6-5	TRBJ2-2	13
CASSPYRDNQPQHF	.	TRBV2	TRBJ1-5	14
CASSLFQGAGYTF	.	TRBV28	TRBJ1-2	13
CASSEAGILSTDTQYF	.	TRBV6-1	TRBJ2-3	16
CASRRRASHPTLDNEQFF	once	TRBV4-1	TRBJ2-1	18
CASSIARAYSNQPQHF	.	TRBV19	TRBJ1-5	16
CASSLSYWNEQFF	.	TRBV27	TRBJ2-1	13
CAISEWGGGNEQFF	.	TRBV10-3	TRBJ2-1	14
CASSIRGMRYVGGNEQFF	once	TRBV27	TRBJ2-1	18
CASQGRRGNTEAFF	.	TRBV13	TRBJ1-1	14
CASGLGAHLEQFF	.	TRBV12-5	TRBJ2-1	13
CAWAGTSGTDTQYF	once	TRBV30	TRBJ2-3	14
CASSLSDVKLFF	.	TRBV5-6	TRBJ1-4	12
CASSMGESGANVLTF	.	TRBV6-5	TRBJ2-6	15
CASSPYRVGSYNEQFF	.	TRBV7-8	TRBJ2-1	16
CSVATGASNQPQHF	.	TRBV29-1	TRBJ1-5	14
CASSVLAGYQYYNEQFF	.	TRBV11-3	TRBJ2-1	17
CASSFSYNSPLHF	.	TRBV7-3	TRBJ1-6	13
CASSFGGDPEAFF	.	TRBV28	TRBJ1-1	13
CASSVNTDTQYF	once	TRBV9	TRBJ2-3	12
CASSHGGLVETQYF	.	TRBV4-3	TRBJ2-5	14
CASSPVAGGPDNEQFF	.	TRBV16	TRBJ2-1	16
CASSNGDNTGELFF	.	TRBV11-3	TRBJ2-2	14
CASSLGYFTDTQYF	.	TRBV27	TRBJ2-3	14
CASSYSPTGADTQYF	.	TRBV6-5	TRBJ2-3	15
CASSLSAGTGNTEAFF	.	TRBV27	TRBJ1-1	16
CASSILSTANQPQHF	.	TRBV28	TRBJ1-5	15
CASSLSGSSYNEQFF	.	TRBV27	TRBJ2-1	15
CASSQDWDRDPPRIQYF	.	TRBV4-3	TRBJ2-4	17
CAWSDPSGQTNEKLFF	.	TRBV30	TRBJ1-4	16
CASSDLLAGGQYNEQFF	.	TRBV10-2	TRBJ2-1	17